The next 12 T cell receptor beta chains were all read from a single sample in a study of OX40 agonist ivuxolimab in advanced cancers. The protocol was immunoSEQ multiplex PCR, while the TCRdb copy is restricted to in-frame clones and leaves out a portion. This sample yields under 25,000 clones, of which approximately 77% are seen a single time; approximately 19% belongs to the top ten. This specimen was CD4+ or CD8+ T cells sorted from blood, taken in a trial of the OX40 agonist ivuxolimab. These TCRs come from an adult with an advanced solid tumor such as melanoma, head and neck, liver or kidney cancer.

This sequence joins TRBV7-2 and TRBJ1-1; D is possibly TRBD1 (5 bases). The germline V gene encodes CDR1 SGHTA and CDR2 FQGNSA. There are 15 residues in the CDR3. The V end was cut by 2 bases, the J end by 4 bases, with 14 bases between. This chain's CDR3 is CASSLSTGGTTEAFF. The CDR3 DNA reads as TGTGCCAGCAGCTTAAGTACGGGGGGGACCACTGAAGCTTTCTTT.

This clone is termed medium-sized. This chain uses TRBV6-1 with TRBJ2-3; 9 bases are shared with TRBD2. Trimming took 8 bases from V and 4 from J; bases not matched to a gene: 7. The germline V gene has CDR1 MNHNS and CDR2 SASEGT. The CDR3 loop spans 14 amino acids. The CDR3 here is CASGGGGAPDTQYF. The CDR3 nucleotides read TGTGCCAGCGGGGGCGGGGGGGCCCCAGATACGCAGTATTTT.

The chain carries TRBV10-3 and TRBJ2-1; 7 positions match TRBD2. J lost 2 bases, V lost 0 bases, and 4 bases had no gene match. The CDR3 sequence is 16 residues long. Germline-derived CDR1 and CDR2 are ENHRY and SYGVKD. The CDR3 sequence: CAISESSSGAYNEQFF. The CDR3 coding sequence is TGTGCCATCAGTGAGTCGTCGAGCGGGGCCTACAATGAGCAGTTCTTC.

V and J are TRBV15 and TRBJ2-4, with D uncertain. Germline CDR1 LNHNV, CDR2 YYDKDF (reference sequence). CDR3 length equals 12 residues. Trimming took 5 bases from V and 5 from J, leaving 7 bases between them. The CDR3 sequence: CATSAMENIQYF. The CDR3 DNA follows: TGTGCCACCAGCGCAATGGAAAACATTCAGTACTTC.

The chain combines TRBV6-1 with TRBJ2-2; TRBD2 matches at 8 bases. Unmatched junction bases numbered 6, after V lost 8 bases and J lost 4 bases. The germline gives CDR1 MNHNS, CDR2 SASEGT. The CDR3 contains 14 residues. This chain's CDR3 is CASSRGGSTGELFF. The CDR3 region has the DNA TGTGCCAGCTCCCGGGGGGGCAGCACCGGGGAGCTGTTTTTT.

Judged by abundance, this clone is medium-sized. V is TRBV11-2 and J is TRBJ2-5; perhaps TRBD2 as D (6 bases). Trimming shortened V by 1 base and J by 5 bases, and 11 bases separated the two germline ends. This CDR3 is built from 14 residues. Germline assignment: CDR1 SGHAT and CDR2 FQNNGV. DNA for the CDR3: TGTGCCAGCAGCTTAGGGACGGGAGTGGAGACCCAGTACTTC. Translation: CASSLGTGVETQYF.

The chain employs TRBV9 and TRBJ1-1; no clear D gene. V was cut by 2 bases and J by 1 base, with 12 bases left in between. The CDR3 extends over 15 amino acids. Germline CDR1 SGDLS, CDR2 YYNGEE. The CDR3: CASSVDSNQNTEAFF. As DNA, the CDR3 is TGTGCCAGCAGCGTGGACTCTAATCAGAACACTGAAGCTTTCTTT. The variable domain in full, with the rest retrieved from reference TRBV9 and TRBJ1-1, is DSGVTQTPKHLITATGQRVTLRCSPRSGDLSVYWYQQSLDQGLQFLIQYYNGEERAKGNILERFSAQQFPDLHSELNLSSLELGDSALYFCASSVDSNQNTEAFFGQGTRLTVV.

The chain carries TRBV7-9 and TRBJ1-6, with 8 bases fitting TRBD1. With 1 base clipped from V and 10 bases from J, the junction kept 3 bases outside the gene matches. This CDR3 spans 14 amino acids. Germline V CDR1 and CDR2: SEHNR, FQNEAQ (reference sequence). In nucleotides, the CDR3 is TGTGCCAGCAGCTTAGACAGGGGGTTGTCACCCCTCCACTTT. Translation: CASSLDRGLSPLHF.

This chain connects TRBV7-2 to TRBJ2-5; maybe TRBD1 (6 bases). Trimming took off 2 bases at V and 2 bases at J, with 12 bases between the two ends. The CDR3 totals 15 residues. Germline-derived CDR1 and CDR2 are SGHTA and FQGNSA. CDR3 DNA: TGTGCCAGCAGCTTACTTGGGACACCTCAAGAGACCCAGTACTTC. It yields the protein CASSLLGTPQETQYF.

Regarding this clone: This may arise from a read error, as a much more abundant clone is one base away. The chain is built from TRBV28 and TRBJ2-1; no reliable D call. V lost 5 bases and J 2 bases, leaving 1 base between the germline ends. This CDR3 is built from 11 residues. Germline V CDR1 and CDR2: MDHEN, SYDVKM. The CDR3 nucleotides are TGTGCCAGCAGTCCCTACAATGAGCAGTTCTTC. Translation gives CASSPYNEQFF.

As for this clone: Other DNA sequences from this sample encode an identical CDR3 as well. CDR3 in DNA: TGTGCCAGCAGCCCAGGACAGATGAACACTGAAGCTTTCTTT. Protein product: CASSPGQMNTEAFF. This rearrangement joins TRBV5-5 to TRBJ1-1, with D perhaps matching TRBD1 (6 bases). The CDR3 is 14 amino acids. Germline values: CDR1 SGHKS, CDR2 YYEKEE (reference sequence). V lost 4 bases and J lost 0, with 10 bases in between. The entire variable domain, with the rest obtained from reference TRBV5-5 and TRBJ1-1, is as follows: DAGVTQSPTHLIKTRGQQVTLRCSPISGHKSVSWYQQVLGQGPQFIFQYYEKEERGRGNFPDRFSARQFPNYSSELNVNALLLGDSALYLCASSPGQMNTEAFFGQGTRLTVV.

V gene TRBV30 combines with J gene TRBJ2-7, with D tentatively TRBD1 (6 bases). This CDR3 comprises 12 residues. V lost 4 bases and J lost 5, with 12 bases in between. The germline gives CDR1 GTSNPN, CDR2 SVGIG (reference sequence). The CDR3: CAWNLQGNEQYF. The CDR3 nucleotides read TGTGCCTGGAACCTACAGGGTAACGAGCAGTACTTC. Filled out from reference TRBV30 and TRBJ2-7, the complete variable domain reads SQTIHQWPATLVQPVGSPLSLECTVEGTSNPNLYWYRQAAGRGLQLLFYSVGIGQISSEVPQNLSASRPQDRQFILSSKKLLLSDSGFYLCAWNLQGNEQYFGPGTRLTVT.